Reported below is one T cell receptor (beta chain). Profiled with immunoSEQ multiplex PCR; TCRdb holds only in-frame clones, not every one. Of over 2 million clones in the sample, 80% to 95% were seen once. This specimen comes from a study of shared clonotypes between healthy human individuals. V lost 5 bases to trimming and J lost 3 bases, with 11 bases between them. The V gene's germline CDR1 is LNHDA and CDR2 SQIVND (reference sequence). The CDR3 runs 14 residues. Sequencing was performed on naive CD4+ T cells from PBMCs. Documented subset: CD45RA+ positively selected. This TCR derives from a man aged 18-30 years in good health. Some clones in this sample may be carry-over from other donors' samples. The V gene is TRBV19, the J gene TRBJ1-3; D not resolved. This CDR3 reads CASSWVQDGNTIYF. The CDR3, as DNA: TGTGCCAGTAGTTGGGTTCAGGATGGAAACACCATATATTTT.